The 26 T cell receptor beta chains in this list originate from one sample, sequenced in a study of CXCR3-negative and CXCR3-positive naive CD8 T cells. General observations from the study: Naive cells that were CXCR3-positive had more hydrophobic TRB CDR3s (compared with CXCR3-negative naive cells).

Their cognate antigens are unknown. TRB cDNA was prepared as libraries by UMI-labeled 5' RACE. TCRdb reprocessed the 5' RACE reads, with one entry per CDR3 protein and no DNA. Its clone listing holds 6,500 to 10,000 distinct CDR3 sequences. Source material: naive CXCR3+ CD8+ T cells from blood. Subset meaning: CD45RO-CCR7+CD27+CD95- naive CD8+ T cells expressing CXCR3 (TNR3+). The origin of the receptors is a human donor in good health. Some clones in this sample may be carry-over from other donors' samples.

The CDR3 loop reads CSFQGVGIQYF. This sequence joins TRBV29-1 and TRBJ2-4; the TCRdb call, TRBD1, lacks DNA for checking. CDR1 and CDR2 from the germline V gene are SQVTM and ANQGSEA. CDR3 size: 11 residues. The full variable domain, rest sourced from reference TRBV29-1 and TRBJ2-4, is SAVISQKPSRDICQRGTSLTIQCQVDSQVTMMFWYRQQPGQSLTLIATANQGSEATYESGFVIDKFPISRPNLTFSTLTVSNMSPEDSSIYLCSFQGVGIQYFGAGTRLSVL.

The chain has TRBV7-9 and TRBJ2-1; as DNA is missing, the TRBD2 call by TCRdb cannot be tested. Germline CDR1 and CDR2: SEHNR and FQNEAQ (reference sequence). CDR3 size: 18 residues. The CDR3 region is CASSFGTSGSYTHNEQFF.

CDR3 amino acids: CASSQVTRGSSYEQYF. This chain uses TRBV4-1 with TRBJ2-7. This CDR3 region has 16 residues. CDR1 and CDR2 (germline): MGHRA, YSYEKL.

The V gene is TRBV25-1, the J gene TRBJ2-1; TCRdb calls TRBD1, which cannot be checked without DNA. The CDR3 consists of 13 residues. Germline CDR1 MGHDK, CDR2 SYGVNS. The chain's CDR3 is CASGDGTYNEQFF.

The chain recombines TRBV19 with TRBJ2-1; TCRdb's assignment of TRBD2 cannot be checked, as there is no DNA. The germline gives CDR1 LNHDA, CDR2 SQIVND (reference sequence). The CDR3 is 18 amino acids. CDR3 amino acids: CASSAGTSGRAVYNEQFF.

This sequence joins TRBV29-1 and TRBJ2-7; TCRdb's D call of TRBD2 is untestable without DNA. This CDR3 is 15 amino acids long. Germline V gene data show CDR1 as SQVTM and CDR2 as ANQGSEA. The CDR3 loop is CSVELAGGPNYEQYF.

The chain is built from TRBV20-1 and TRBJ2-7. The CDR3 loop spans 15 amino acids. Germline V gives CDR1 DFQATT, CDR2 SNEGSKA (reference sequence). The CDR3 sequence is CSARDRDRSSYEQYF.

This clonotype registers medium-sized (0.01 to 0.1%) by frequency. This chain uses TRBV20-1 with TRBJ2-3; TCRdb picks TRBD1, but there is no DNA to check that call. From germline, CDR1 is DFQATT and CDR2 SNEGSKA (reference sequence). CDR3 length: 14 amino acids. This CDR3 reads CSANPGTSTDTQYF.

The V call is TRBV4-3, the J call TRBJ1-1; TCRdb gives TRBD1 as the D gene, but with no DNA this cannot be confirmed. Germline assignment: CDR1 LGHNA and CDR2 YSLEER. CDR3 length: 14 residues. CDR3 sequence: CASSRNRGTVEAFF.

Considering frequency, this clonotype is medium-sized. This rearrangement joins TRBV29-1 to TRBJ2-1; no DNA is available, so the TRBD1 call from TCRdb remains unchecked. Per the germline V gene, CDR1 is SQVTM and CDR2 is ANQGSEA. The CDR3 is made up of 16 amino acids. The CDR3 sequence is CSVEEGLGVAYNEQFF.

The chain recombines TRBV7-8 with TRBJ2-7; the D call of TRBD1 rests on TCRdb alone, since no DNA is present to check it. The CDR3 is 15 amino acids. The germline gives CDR1 SGHVS, CDR2 FQNEAQ. The chain's CDR3 is CASSTRTGEYYEQYF.

The chain couples TRBV6-5 to TRBJ2-7; TCRdb's D gene call, TRBD2, goes unchecked for lack of DNA. The CDR3 sequence is 15 residues long. CDR1 MNHEY and CDR2 SVGAGI come from the germline V gene. The CDR3 region is CASSYSALAAYEQYF.

V and J are TRBV12-3 or TRBV12-4 and TRBJ1-2. CDR3 length: 14 residues. CDR3 residues: CASSLLDGFLSYTF.

V gene TRBV19 combines with J gene TRBJ2-4; the D call from TCRdb, TRBD2, cannot be confirmed without DNA. CDR1 is LNHDA and CDR2 is SQIVND in the germline V gene (reference sequence). This CDR3 is built from 17 residues. CDR3: CASSSRTSGRMVDIQYF.

Frequency places this clonotype as medium-sized. The CDR3 here is CASSLTSGSRNEQFF. The rearrangement links TRBV2 to TRBJ2-1; TCRdb outputs TRBD2, but without DNA this stays unchecked. The CDR3 runs to 15 residues. The germline V gene has CDR1 SNHLY and CDR2 FYNNEI.

The chain couples TRBV29-1 to TRBJ2-7. Germline CDR1 and CDR2: SQVTM and ANQGSEA. The CDR3 has 13 amino acids. The CDR3 here is CSVEGESSSEQYF.

Judged by frequency, this clonotype is medium-sized. The rearrangement joins TRBV25-1 to TRBJ1-1; as DNA is missing, the TRBD1 call by TCRdb cannot be tested. The germline V gene has CDR1 MGHDK and CDR2 SYGVNS. The CDR3 sequence is 12 residues long. The CDR3 reads CASSPGGREAFF.

This clonotype registers medium-sized by frequency. CDR3: CSVSRVLEAGGLTDTQYF. This chain links TRBV29-1 with TRBJ2-3; TCRdb's assignment of TRBD2 cannot be checked, as there is no DNA. The germline gives CDR1 SQVTM, CDR2 ANQGSEA. This CDR3 region has 18 residues.

The genes are TRBV29-1 and TRBJ2-1; TCRdb designates TRBD1, a call that cannot be tested without DNA. Germline V gene lookup returns CDR1 SQVTM and CDR2 ANQGSEA. The CDR3 loop spans 16 amino acids. The CDR3 here is CSVVVFLRGEDNEQFF.

V is TRBV7-9 and J is TRBJ1-1; TCRdb's D call, TRBD1, is unchecked because there is no DNA. CDR3 length: 15 residues. Germline CDR1 SEHNR, CDR2 FQNEAQ (reference sequence). The CDR3 sequence: CASSLATGGNPEAFF.

This clonotype is labeled medium-sized based on frequency. The chain links TRBV27 to TRBJ2-2; there is no DNA to check the TCRdb D call of TRBD2. The germline V gene has CDR1 MNHEY and CDR2 SMNVEV (reference sequence). This CDR3 is 23 amino acids long. The CDR3 reads CASSSPGLAPDGQAIRNTGELFF.

In terms of frequency, this clonotype is medium-sized. The rearrangement uses TRBV20-1 and TRBJ2-2. The CDR3 runs 15 residues. Germline-derived CDR1 and CDR2 are DFQATT and SNEGSKA (reference sequence). Here the CDR3 reads CSARDRSDNTGELFF.

Judged by frequency, this clonotype is medium-sized. The chain is built from TRBV20-1 and TRBJ2-7; TCRdb gives TRBD2 as the D gene, but with no DNA this cannot be confirmed. The CDR3 contains 14 residues. Germline CDR1 reads DFQATT; CDR2 reads SNEGSKA (reference sequence). This CDR3 is CSATGLATPYEQYF.

This clonotype is called medium-sized based on its frequency. This CDR3 reads CASFVGTGISEAFF. The V call is TRBV6-5, the J call TRBJ1-1; TCRdb gives TRBD1 as the D gene, but with no DNA this cannot be confirmed. The CDR3 extends over 14 amino acids. Per the germline V gene, CDR1 is MNHEY and CDR2 is SVGAGI.

This clonotype ranks as medium-sized in terms of frequency. The chain uses TRBV20-1 and TRBJ2-1; TCRdb designates TRBD1, a call that cannot be tested without DNA. Germline V CDR1 and CDR2: DFQATT, SNEGSKA (reference sequence). The CDR3 is 15 residues long. The CDR3 here is CSAKSRDRVYNEQFF.

The CDR3 is CSVEGLFSGNTIYF. V is TRBV29-1 and J is TRBJ1-3. This CDR3 has 14 amino acids. CDR1 is SQVTM, CDR2 ANQGSEA, per germline.